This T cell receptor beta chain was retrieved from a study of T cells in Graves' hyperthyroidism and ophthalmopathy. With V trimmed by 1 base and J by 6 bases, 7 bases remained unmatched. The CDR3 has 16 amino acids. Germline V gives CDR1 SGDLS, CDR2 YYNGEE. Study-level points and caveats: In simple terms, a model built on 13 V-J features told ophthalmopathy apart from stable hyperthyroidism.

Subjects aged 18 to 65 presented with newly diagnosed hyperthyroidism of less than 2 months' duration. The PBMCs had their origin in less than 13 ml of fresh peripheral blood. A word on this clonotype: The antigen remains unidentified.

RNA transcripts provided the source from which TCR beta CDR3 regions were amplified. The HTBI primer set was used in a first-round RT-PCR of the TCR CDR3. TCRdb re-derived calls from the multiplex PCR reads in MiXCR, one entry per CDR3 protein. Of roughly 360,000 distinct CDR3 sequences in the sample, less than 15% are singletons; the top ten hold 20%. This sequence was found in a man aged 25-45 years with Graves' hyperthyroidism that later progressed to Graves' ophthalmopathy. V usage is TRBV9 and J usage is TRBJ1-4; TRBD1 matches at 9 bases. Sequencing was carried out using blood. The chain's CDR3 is CASSVSGTGPYEKLFF. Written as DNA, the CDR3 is TGTGCCAGCAGCGTATCCGGGACAGGGCCTTATGAAAAACTGTTTTTT.